What follows describes a single T cell receptor beta chain. TCRdb's copy holds only in-frame clones and misses some; the assay was immunoSEQ multiplex PCR. Here the sample spans over 300,000 clones, 89% being singletons. This sample was included in a study of blood T cell repertoires in COVID-19. Overall study context: Material from acute and convalescent COVID-19 was sourced from the United States, Italy and Spain.

The CDR3 covers 13 residues. V shed 7 bases and J 6 bases; nucleotides not matched to a gene: 8. Per germline, CDR1 SGHRS and CDR2 YFSETQ. The sequence derives from a man aged 40-49 years with acute or convalescent COVID-19. Sequenced: peripheral blood. The chain has TRBV5-1 and TRBJ2-7, with 9 bases identical to TRBD2. CDR3 amino acids: CASASGIAVEQYF. In DNA form, the CDR3 reads TGCGCCAGCGCTAGCGGGATTGCGGTCGAGCAGTACTTC.